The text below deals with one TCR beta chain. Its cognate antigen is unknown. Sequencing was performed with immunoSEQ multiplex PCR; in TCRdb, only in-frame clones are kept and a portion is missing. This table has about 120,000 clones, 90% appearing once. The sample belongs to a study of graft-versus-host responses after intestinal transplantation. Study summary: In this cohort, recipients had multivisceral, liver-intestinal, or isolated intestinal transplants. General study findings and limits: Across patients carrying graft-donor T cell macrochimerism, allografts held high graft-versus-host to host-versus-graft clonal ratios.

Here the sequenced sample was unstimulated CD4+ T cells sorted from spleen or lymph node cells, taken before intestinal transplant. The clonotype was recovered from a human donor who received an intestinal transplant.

The CDR3 bases are TGTGCCAGCAGCCCCCTTGATCAGCCCCAGCATTTT. Translating it yields CASSPLDQPQHF. V usage is TRBV5-5 and J usage is TRBJ1-5; no clear D. Between the trimmed V and J ends, which lost 4 bases and 5 bases, there was a span of 7 bases. This CDR3 spans 12 amino acids. Germline V lookup: CDR1 SGHKS, CDR2 YYEKEE (reference sequence).